This is a list of T cell receptor beta chains from one sample in a study of T cell responses to AZD1222 COVID-19 vaccine. The table came from immunoSEQ multiplex PCR; TCRdb's copy has only in-frame clones and leaves some out. The sample lists about 120,000 clones; around 85% were seen once. The source was peripheral blood, collected on day 0 of AZD1222 vaccination. Every receptor here comes from an adult in good health. CDR3s include the opening cysteine and the closing phenylalanine or tryptophan. Fields, in order: D gene, clone size, V gene, J gene, CDR3 DNA, CDR3 protein. D genes are given only for firm matches. Clone size is stated in some rows and not others, as once, few, many or a class when expanded.

-,-,TRBV6-5,TRBJ2-3,TGTGCCAGCAGTCCCCTAATGGCAGATACGCAGTATTTT,CASSPLMADTQYF
-,-,TRBV19,TRBJ2-2,TGTGCCAGTAGTACGACTGGGACTTACTCCGGGGAGCTGTTTTTT,CASSTTGTYSGELFF
-,-,TRBV7-2,TRBJ2-7,TGTGCCAGCAGCTTAGTAGCAGGGTACTACGAGCAGTACTTC,CASSLVAGYYEQYF
TRBD2,-,TRBV28,TRBJ2-1,TGTGCCAGCAGTTTAAGACTAGCGGGAGGGCCCTACAATGAGCAGTTCTTC,CASSLRLAGGPYNEQFF
-,-,TRBV6-6,TRBJ2-2,TGTGCCAGCAGTGCCCCAGGTGCGACGAACACCGGGGAGCTGTTTTTT,CASSAPGATNTGELFF
TRBD1,-,TRBV30,TRBJ2-7,TGTGCCTGGAGTGTACGGGGGACAGGATCGTACGAGCAGTACTTC,CAWSVRGTGSYEQYF
-,-,TRBV28,TRBJ2-3,TGTGCCAGCAGTTCCCTTGGGGGCACAGATACGCAGTATTTT,CASSSLGGTDTQYF
TRBD2,-,TRBV27,TRBJ2-3,TGTGCAACACCTTCTAGCGGGAGGGCCTTAGATACGCAGTATTTT,CATPSSGRALDTQYF
-,-,TRBV28,TRBJ2-7,TGTGCCAGCAGGGTTCCGGGACTGTCCTACGAGCAGTACTTC,CASRVPGLSYEQYF
TRBD1,-,TRBV5-1,TRBJ1-4,TGCGCCAGCAGCTCTGGAAACAGGGGGTACCCTGAAAAACTGTTTTTT,CASSSGNRGYPEKLFF
TRBD1,once,TRBV28,TRBJ1-5,TGTGCCACCCTGGGACAGGGGGCGCGCAATCAGCCCCAGCATTTT,CATLGQGARNQPQHF
-,-,TRBV7-6,TRBJ2-3,TGTGCCAGCAGTACGGGGCAGGTAGCAGATACGCAGTATTTT,CASSTGQVADTQYF
-,-,TRBV3-1/TRBV3-2,TRBJ2-3,TGTGCCAGCAGCCAAGGTAGAGGCACAGATACGCAGTATTTT,CASSQGRGTDTQYF
TRBD2,-,TRBV30,TRBJ2-7,TGTGCCTGGAGCCCGGGACTAGCGGGGGTCCTGAGATCCTACGAGCAGTACTTC,CAWSPGLAGVLRSYEQYF
TRBD1,-,TRBV25-1,TRBJ1-4,TGTGCCAGCAGTGAACAGACAGGGCTCGTTGAAAAACTGTTTTTT,CASSEQTGLVEKLFF
TRBD1,-,TRBV3-1/TRBV3-2,TRBJ1-1,TGTGCCAGCAGGTCCCGGGACAGGGGCACTGAAGCTTTCTTT,CASRSRDRGTEAFF
-,-,TRBV5-6,TRBJ2-3,TGTGCCAGCAGCTCTGGCGTGTTTGGGACAGATACGCAGTATTTT,CASSSGVFGTDTQYF
TRBD2,once,TRBV11-3,TRBJ2-7,TGTGCCAGCAGCTCCTCTAGCGGGAGGGCCGGAGAGCAGTACTTC,CASSSSSGRAGEQYF
-,-,TRBV18,TRBJ2-1,TGTGCCAGCTCACCACCTGGCACCTCCCCCTACAATGAGCAGTTCTTC,CASSPPGTSPYNEQFF
-,-,TRBV27,TRBJ1-1,TGTGCCATTATAGTAGCAGGGGAACTCGGGAGCACTGAAGCTTTCTTT,CAIIVAGELGSTEAFF
-,-,TRBV5-1,TRBJ1-5,TGCGCCAGCAGCTTGGGCCCAGATCAGCCCCAGCATTTT,CASSLGPDQPQHF
-,-,TRBV7-7,TRBJ2-5,TGTGCTAGCAGCTTAGCTGGAGGGGGCCAAGAGACCCAGTACTTC,CASSLAGGGQETQYF
-,-,TRBV28,TRBJ1-3,TGTGCCAGCTCGATGGGCCCGAGCTCTGGAAACACCATATATTTT,CASSMGPSSGNTIYF
-,-,TRBV11-2,TRBJ2-5,TGTGCCAGCAGCTTAGGTGGAGGGGCAGAGACCCAGTACTTC,CASSLGGGAETQYF
-,-,TRBV9,TRBJ2-2,TGTGCCAGCAGCGTAGTTTGGGGGAGCGGAACCGGGGAGCTGTTTTTT,CASSVVWGSGTGELFF
-,-,TRBV20-1,TRBJ1-6,TGCAGTGCTAGTAACAGACAGTTTTATAATTCACCCCTCCACTTT,CSASNRQFYNSPLHF
TRBD1,-,TRBV28,TRBJ2-4,TGTGCCAGCATACCGACAGGGAAAAACATTCAGTACTTC,CASIPTGKNIQYF
TRBD1,-,TRBV9,TRBJ1-1,TGTGCCAGCAGCGTTGGGACAGCCTCCACTGAAGCTTTCTTT,CASSVGTASTEAFF
-,-,TRBV28,TRBJ1-4,TGTGCCAGCAGCCGTGCAACTAATGAAAAACTGTTTTTT,CASSRATNEKLFF
-,-,TRBV19,TRBJ1-6,TGTGCCAGTAGACCCGGAGACAAGGCTTTATATTCACCCCTCCACTTT,CASRPGDKALYSPLHF
TRBD1,-,TRBV5-4,TRBJ2-1,TGTGCCAGCAGCACTGCCCGGACAGGGAGGAACAATGAGCAGTTCTTC,CASSTARTGRNNEQFF
-,-,TRBV30,TRBJ1-2,TGTGCCTGCCAGTCAGGGAATGGCTACACCTTC,CACQSGNGYTF
-,few,TRBV5-4,TRBJ2-7,TGTGCCAGCAGCTTGGGGACCCTGGACTACGAGCAGTACTTC,CASSLGTLDYEQYF
-,-,TRBV6-6,TRBJ1-5,TGTGCCAGCAGTTACGAGGTCGGGAATCAGCCCCAGCATTTT,CASSYEVGNQPQHF
-,few,TRBV5-1,TRBJ2-7,TGCGCCAGCAGCTGGAGGGACTTGGGCGAGCAGTACTTC,CASSWRDLGEQYF
-,-,TRBV5-4,TRBJ2-5,TGTGCCAGCAGCTATCAAGAGACCCAGTACTTC,CASSYQETQYF
TRBD1,-,TRBV28,TRBJ1-2,TGTGCCAGCAGTTTATGGGGACAGGGGGCAAAGGGCTACACCTTC,CASSLWGQGAKGYTF
-,-,TRBV9,TRBJ2-7,TGTGCCAGCAGCTCATTAGCGGCTGGCGGCGAGCAGTACTTC,CASSSLAAGGEQYF
TRBD1,-,TRBV18,TRBJ2-1,TGTGCCAGCTCACCGGGACAGGGGGCTTACAATGAGCAGTTCTTC,CASSPGQGAYNEQFF
-,-,TRBV3-1/TRBV3-2,TRBJ2-2,TGTGCCAGCAGCGCCTTGGTAGGCACCGGGGAGCTGTTTTTT,CASSALVGTGELFF
-,-,TRBV5-5,TRBJ1-5,TGTGCCAGCAGCTTGGGTGACGGGACACCAGAATATAGCAATCAGCCCCAGCATTTT,CASSLGDGTPEYSNQPQHF
TRBD1,-,TRBV18,TRBJ2-2,TGTGCCAGCTCACCTGAGGACAGGGGGACGAGCACCGGGGAGCTGTTTTTT,CASSPEDRGTSTGELFF
TRBD2,-,TRBV3-1/TRBV3-2,TRBJ2-3,TGTGCCAGCAGCCAAGATCGGACTAGCGGATATAGCCAGTATTTT,CASSQDRTSGYSQYF
-,-,TRBV27,TRBJ2-1,TGTGCCAGCCCCCCGGGTCCCTGGGAGGATGAGCAGTTCTTC,CASPPGPWEDEQFF
TRBD2,-,TRBV6-6,TRBJ2-7,TGTGCCAGCTATGCCCTCGGGACTAGCGACATCTACGAGCAGTACTTC,CASYALGTSDIYEQYF
TRBD1,-,TRBV28,TRBJ1-6,TGTGCCAGCAGCCCCGACAGGGGGGCCTCACCCCTCCACTTT,CASSPDRGASPLHF
-,-,TRBV28,TRBJ2-5,TGTGCCAGCAGTTTAAAGGAGACCCAGTACTTC,CASSLKETQYF
TRBD1,-,TRBV10-3,TRBJ2-7,TGTGCCATCAATACTGACAGGGGCTACGAGCAGTACTTC,CAINTDRGYEQYF
-,-,TRBV10-3,TRBJ2-2,TGTGCCATCAGGGCCCAACCAACCACCGGGGAGCTGTTTTTT,CAIRAQPTTGELFF
-,-,TRBV5-1,TRBJ1-3,TGCGCCAGCAGCTTGGACAGGGCGACGGGAAACACCATATATTTT,CASSLDRATGNTIYF
TRBD1,-,TRBV24-1,TRBJ2-7,TGTGCCACCAGTGACACGGACAGGGTCTACGAGCAGTACTTC,CATSDTDRVYEQYF